Shown below are 15 T cell receptor beta chains from a single sample sequenced in a study of T cell repertoires and HLA-DP antigens. Sequencing used immunoSEQ multiplex PCR; TCRdb keeps in-frame clones, though not all of them. The sample lists about 110,000 clones, about 91% occurring once. These receptors have no known antigen. Input material: CD4+ T cells from PBMCs. The receptors here all came from a woman younger than 35 in good health and CMV-seronegative.

DNA for the CDR3: TGTGCCAGCAGAGAAACACGGGACAGGGCAACCTACGAGCAGTACTTC. Encoded protein: CASRETRDRATYEQYF. The chain has TRBV6-1 and TRBJ2-7; 9 bases fit TRBD1. V gave up 6 bases and J gave up 2 bases; unmatched junction bases: 11. This CDR3 contains 16 residues. Germline assignment: CDR1 MNHNS and CDR2 SASEGT.

The V gene is TRBV23-1, the J gene TRBJ1-1, with 8 bases identical to TRBD1. TRBV23-1 is an ORF for which the function is uncertain. Trimming at V came to 4 bases and at J to 3 bases, leaving 10 bases not matched to a gene. The CDR3 covers 16 residues. The CDR3 bases are TGCGCCAGCAGTCTTATACCAGGGGGCAGAGACACTGAAGCTTTCTTT. Translated, it gives CASSLIPGGRDTEAFF.

This chain links TRBV18 with TRBJ2-5; 7 bases fit TRBD1. The CDR3 totals 13 residues. The J segment lost 5 bases and the V segment lost 6 bases, leaving 6 bases of the junction unmatched. Looked up from germline, CDR1 is KGHSH and CDR2 is LQKENI. The CDR3 DNA reads as TGTGCCAGCTCCTTACAGGGGCCGGAGACCCAGTACTTC. It codes for CASSLQGPETQYF.

The chain has TRBV7-9 and TRBJ2-7, with TRBD1 matching over 7 bases. There are 15 residues in the CDR3. Germline CDR1 is SEHNR and CDR2 is FQNEAQ (reference sequence). V lost 6 bases and J lost 3; bases outside the gene matches: 11. The CDR3 sequence: CASSISRRGYYEQYF. CDR3 bases: TGTGCCAGCAGTATCTCCCGCAGGGGGTACTACGAGCAGTACTTC. The full variable domain, its missing parts supplied by reference TRBV7-9 and TRBJ2-7, is DTGVSQNPRHKITKRGQNVTFRCDPISEHNRLYWYRQTLGQGPEFLTYFQNEAQLEKSRLLSDRFSAERPKGSFSTLEIQRTEQGDSAMYLCASSISRRGYYEQYFGPGTRLTVT.

This chain joins TRBV18 and TRBJ2-1; 15 bases map to TRBD2. Germline loops: CDR1 KGHSH, CDR2 LQKENI. J was trimmed by 0 bases and V by 1 base; bases with no gene match: 10. The CDR3 totals 21 residues. The CDR3 nucleotides read TGTGCCAGCTCACCACTGCGGACTAGCGGGGGGGAATCAAGCTCCTACAATGAGCAGTTCTTC. Its translation is CASSPLRTSGGESSSYNEQFF. The full variable domain, with the rest looked up from reference TRBV18 and TRBJ2-1, is NAGVMQNPRHLVRRRGQEARLRCSPMKGHSHVYWYRQLPEEGLKFMVYLQKENIIDESGMPKERFSAEFPKEGPSILRIQQVVRGDSAAYFCASSPLRTSGGESSSYNEQFFGPGTRLTVL.

J is TRBJ1-5 and V is TRBV5-1, with D possibly TRBD1 on 5 matching bases. CDR1 is SGHRS, CDR2 YFSETQ, per germline. This CDR3 contains 15 residues. Trimming pared 4 bases from V and 2 bases from J, leaving 13 bases between. The CDR3 reads CASSPHGGGNQPQHF. The CDR3 nucleotides read TGCGCCAGCAGCCCCCATGGGGGGGGCAATCAGCCCCAGCATTTT.

This clone was seen once. The genes are TRBV18 and TRBJ2-7, with D unclear. Trimming left V 1 base short and J 7 bases short, with 14 bases between. The CDR3 loop spans 14 amino acids. Looked up from germline, CDR1 is KGHSH and CDR2 is LQKENI. CDR3 sequence: CASSPLPYRGEQYV. The CDR3 region has the DNA TGTGCCAGCTCACCACTGCCGTATCGTGGGGAGCAGTACGTC.

The genes are TRBV5-8 and TRBJ1-2; TRBD1 agrees at 9 bases. V shed 6 bases and J 5 bases; nucleotides not matched to a gene: 8. The germline gives CDR1 SGHTS, CDR2 YDEGEE. The CDR3 is made up of 14 amino acids. The CDR3 bases are TGTGCCAGCACCGGACAGGGGAGGTGGTATGGCTACACCTTC. This translates into CASTGQGRWYGYTF.

This chain uses TRBV30 with TRBJ1-1, with D tentatively TRBD1 (5 bases). Looked up from germline, CDR1 is GTSNPN and CDR2 is SVGIG (reference sequence). The CDR3 consists of 13 residues. Trimming took off 7 bases at V and 4 bases at J, with 16 bases between the two ends. The CDR3 sequence is CALVGGIGTEAFF. The DNA for the CDR3 is TGTGCCTTGGTGGGGGGGATTGGCACTGAAGCTTTCTTT.

This chain links TRBV28 with TRBJ2-3, with D perhaps TRBD1 or TRBD2 (5 bases each). The CDR3 has 11 residues. Germline CDR1 and CDR2: MDHEN and SYDVKM. V gave up 7 bases and J gave up 6 bases, with 8 bases separating them. The CDR3 bases are TGTGCCAGCATCGAGGGGGATACGCAGTATTTT. Protein product: CASIEGDTQYF.

This rearrangement joins TRBV25-1 to TRBJ2-7; TRBD2 is a possible D gene (6 bases). V gave up 6 bases and J gave up 4 bases, with 16 bases separating them. Germline-derived CDR1 and CDR2 are MGHDK and SYGVNS. The CDR3 length is 14 residues. The CDR3 sequence: CASRTNGAGYEQYF. As DNA, the CDR3 is TGTGCCAGCAGGACCAATGGGGCGGGGTACGAGCAGTACTTC.

This sequence joins TRBV4-3 and TRBJ2-5; D not resolved. This CDR3 has 15 residues. Germline CDR1 LGHNA, CDR2 YSLEER. The V and J ends lost 1 base and 5 bases respectively, with 14 bases between them. CDR3 region: CASSQGYSPRETQYF. The CDR3 nucleotides read TGCGCCAGCAGCCAAGGATACAGCCCAAGGGAGACCCAGTACTTC.

On this clone: Germline and junction disagree at one end, which may indicate a read error. The V call is TRBV19, the J call TRBJ1-1, with TRBD1 matching 7 bases. CDR1 LNHDA and CDR2 SQIVND come from the germline V gene (reference sequence). The CDR3 has 9 amino acids. In DNA form, the CDR3 reads TGCAGGGGGTCCTATGAAGCTTTCTTT. Encoded protein: CRGSYEAFF.

The J gene is TRBJ1-6, the V gene TRBV6-5; D gene unclear. The CDR3 consists of 13 residues. CDR1 MNHEY and CDR2 SVGAGI come from the germline V gene. V was clipped by 2 bases and J by 5 bases, with 4 bases between them. The CDR3 DNA reads as TGTGCCAGCAGTTACGAGGATAATTCACCCCTCCACTTT. Translation: CASSYEDNSPLHF.

This chain links TRBV5-1 with TRBJ2-2; D may match TRBD1 or TRBD2 (5 bases each). Per the germline V gene, CDR1 is SGHRS and CDR2 is YFSETQ. This CDR3 contains 18 residues. Trimming removed 0 bases from V and 5 bases from J, with 20 bases in between. The CDR3 bases are TGCGCCAGCAGCTTGGCCGGGGCAGTTCAGCTCGCAACCGGGGAGCTGTTTTTT. It codes for CASSLAGAVQLATGELFF.